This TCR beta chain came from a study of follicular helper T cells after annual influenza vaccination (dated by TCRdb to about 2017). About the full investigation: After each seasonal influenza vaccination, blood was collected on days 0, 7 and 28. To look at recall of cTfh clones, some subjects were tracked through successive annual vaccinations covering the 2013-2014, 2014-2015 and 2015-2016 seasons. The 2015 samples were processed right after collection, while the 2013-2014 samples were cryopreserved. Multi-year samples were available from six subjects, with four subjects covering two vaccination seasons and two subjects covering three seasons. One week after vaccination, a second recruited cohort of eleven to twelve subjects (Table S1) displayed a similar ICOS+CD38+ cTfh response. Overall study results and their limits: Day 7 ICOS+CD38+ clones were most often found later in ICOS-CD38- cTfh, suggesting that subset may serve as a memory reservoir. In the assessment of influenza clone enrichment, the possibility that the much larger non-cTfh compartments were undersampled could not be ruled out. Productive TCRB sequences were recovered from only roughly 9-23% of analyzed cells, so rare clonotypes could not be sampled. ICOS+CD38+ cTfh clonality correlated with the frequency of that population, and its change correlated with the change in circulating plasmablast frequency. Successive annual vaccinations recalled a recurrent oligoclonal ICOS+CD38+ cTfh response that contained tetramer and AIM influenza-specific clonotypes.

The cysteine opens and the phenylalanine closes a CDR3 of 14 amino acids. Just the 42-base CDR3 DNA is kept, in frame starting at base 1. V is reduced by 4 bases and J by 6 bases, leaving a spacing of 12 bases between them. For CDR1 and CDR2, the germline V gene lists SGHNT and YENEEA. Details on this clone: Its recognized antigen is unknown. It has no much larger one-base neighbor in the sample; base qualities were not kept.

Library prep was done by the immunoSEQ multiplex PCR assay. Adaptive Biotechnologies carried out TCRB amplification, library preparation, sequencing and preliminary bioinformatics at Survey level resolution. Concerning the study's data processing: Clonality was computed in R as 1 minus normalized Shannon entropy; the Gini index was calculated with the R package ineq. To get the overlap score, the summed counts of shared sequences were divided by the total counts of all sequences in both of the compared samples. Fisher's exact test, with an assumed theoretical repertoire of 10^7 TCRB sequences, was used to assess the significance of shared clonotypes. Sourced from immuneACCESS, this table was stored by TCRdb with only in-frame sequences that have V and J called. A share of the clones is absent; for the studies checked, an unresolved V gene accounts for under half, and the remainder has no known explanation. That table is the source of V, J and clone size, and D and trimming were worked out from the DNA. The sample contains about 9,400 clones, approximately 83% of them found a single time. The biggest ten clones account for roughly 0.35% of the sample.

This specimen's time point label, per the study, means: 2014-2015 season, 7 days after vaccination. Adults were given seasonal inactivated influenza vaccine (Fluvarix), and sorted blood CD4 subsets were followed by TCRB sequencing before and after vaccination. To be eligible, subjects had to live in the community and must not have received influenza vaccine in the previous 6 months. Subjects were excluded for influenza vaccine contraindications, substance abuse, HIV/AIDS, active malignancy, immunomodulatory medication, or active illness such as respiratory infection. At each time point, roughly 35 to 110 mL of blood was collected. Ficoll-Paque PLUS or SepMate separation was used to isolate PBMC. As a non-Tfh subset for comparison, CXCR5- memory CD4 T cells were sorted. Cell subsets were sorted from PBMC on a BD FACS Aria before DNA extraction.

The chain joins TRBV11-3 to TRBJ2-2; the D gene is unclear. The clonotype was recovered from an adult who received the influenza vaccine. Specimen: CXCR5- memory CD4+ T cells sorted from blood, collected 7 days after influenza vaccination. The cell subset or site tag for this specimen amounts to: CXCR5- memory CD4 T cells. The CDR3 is CASSSLVVAGELFF. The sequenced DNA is TGTGCCAGCAGCTCGCTAGTTGTTGCCGGGGAGCTGTTTTTT.